Detailed here is one T cell receptor (beta chain). No antigen is known for it. Within one base of it there is no much larger clone, and no base qualities were kept. The record originates from a study of vaccination and CD4 T cells after COVID-19 (dated by TCRdb to between 2021 and 2022). Study-level background: Convalescent patients had a positive SARS-CoV-2 result on nasal swab PCR, and of these patients, several had mild disease and one had severe disease. Six males and four females were included in the convalescent cohort, with two Hispanic individuals, seven Caucasians, two Asians and one multiracial person represented. Two doses of either the Pfizer-BioNTech BNT162b2 vaccine (n=8) or the Moderna mRNA-1273 vaccine (n=2) were administered to participants. Post-COVID blood samples from convalescent patients were collected a median of 101 days after diagnosis, with a range of roughly 30 to 161 days. Post-vaccine blood samples were obtained a median of around 74 days after the second vaccine dose, with a range of roughly 13 to 250 days. A few convalescent patients were sampled both early after vaccination (day 14) and late after vaccination (days 161 to 241). Culture stimuli were overlapping spike peptide pools from SARS-CoV-2 and from the common cold coronaviruses HCoV-NL63, HCoV-OC43 and HCoV-229E. Control cultures used a CEFX viral epitope pool as positive control, an HIV-1 Nef peptide pool as negative control, or no peptide. The spike-specific CD4+ TCR repertoire was compared before and after mRNA vaccination in over nine COVID-19 convalescent patients and a few infection-naive healthy vaccine recipients. Study-level results and caveats: An increase in the median number of SARS-CoV-2-reactive clonotypes from approximately 21 after infection to some 38 after vaccination was observed, but the change was not found to be significant. In convalescent patients, a median approximately 86% of post-vaccine SARS-CoV-2-reactive clones were detected only after vaccination, and vaccine-specific priming was suggested by this finding. Relatively few convalescent patients were included in the study, and early timepoints after natural infection were not analyzed. In convalescent patients, nearly all vaccine-specific clones (304 of 307) were found to be mono-reactive for SARS-CoV-2 spike rather than cross-reactive with common cold coronaviruses.

Library generation was performed with PCR. DNA from cultured CD4+ T cells underwent TCR sequencing with the Oncomine TCR Beta short-read assay at the Johns Hopkins FTIC core. The QIAamp micro DNA kit was used to extract genomic DNA from the cultured CD4+ T cells. Oncomine TCR Beta libraries made from cultured CD4+ T cells were pooled using unique dual indexes and sequenced on an Illumina iSeq 100. Under the source paper's analysis protocol: Non-productive sequences were removed, and CDR3s not starting with C, not ending with F or W, or shorter than 7 amino acids were discarded. The MANAFEST web application identified antigen-specific clonotypes by comparing peptide-stimulated wells against reference wells and other culture wells. For a clone to be called positive, the clone needed an FDR below 0.05, an odds ratio above 5, and a productive frequency above 0.1% in at least two of three replicate wells. Clonotypes that were significantly expanded in both SARS-CoV-2 spike wells and at least one common cold coronavirus spike condition were defined as cross-reactive. CDR3 homology was assessed with Levenshtein distances (stringdist) and unrooted phylogenetic trees (ape) in R version 3.6.1. The raw public reads went through TCRdb reprocessing: fastp at Q25, MiXCR clone calling, in-frame beta chains kept. Records with the same CDR3 protein are collapsed into one entry carrying the most frequent genes and DNA. None of the V and J calls come from the authors' own analysis; TCRdb made them. Across this sample there are more than 20,000 distinct CDR3 sequences, with about 33% seen only once. The ten biggest clones cover 9.5% to 12% of the sample.

Including cysteine and phenylalanine, the CDR3 has 17 amino acids. The kept DNA is CDR3 alone, 51 bases in frame from the first base. CDR1 and CDR2 (SGHTA, FQGNSA) derive from the germline V gene. V is pruned by 3 bases and J by 4 bases, leaving 12 bases of the junction without a gene match. Explained via the paper, the time point label denotes: late sampling 161 to 241 days after vaccination in a few convalescent patients. The label giving this sample's treatment or condition can be read as: approximately 9-day PBMC culture with coronavirus spike peptide pools or control peptides (ViraFEST assay). The study used the ViraFEST assay, which expanded antigen-specific T cells with peptide pools and then identified expanded clonotypes by TCR sequencing. The convalescent patients' positive SARS-CoV-2 PCR tests were from March to December 2020, which was before the Alpha, Beta and Delta variants emerged in the United States. About 2 million PBMCs per well were cultured in IMDM with about 5% human AB serum and around 10 IU/ml IL-2, plus 10 ug/ml peptide pools. On days 3 and 7, half of the culture medium was replaced with fresh IL-2-containing medium. After approximately eleven days of culture, CD4+ T cells were isolated by negative selection using the EasySep CD4+ T cell isolation kit. Ficoll-Paque Plus gradient centrifugation was used to isolate PBMCs from whole blood, and the isolated PBMCs were then either used fresh or cryopreserved at -140C. Each culture condition was generally run in triplicate wells.

The source was CD4+ T cells from blood, cultured in vitro, collected about 7 months after SARS-CoV-2 vaccination. This TCR derives from a human donor who had recovered from COVID-19. The V and J genes are TRBV7-2 and TRBJ1-2; 9 central bases correspond to TRBD1. This receptor has the CDR3 CASSLWTGALLSYGYTF. The base sequence is TGTGCCAGCAGCTTGTGGACAGGGGCGCTCCTTTCCTATGGCTACACCTTC.